A selection of T cell receptor beta chains follows, all from one sample in a study of esophageal squamous cell carcinoma under preoperative chemotherapy. One entry per CDR3 protein, called by TCRdb with MiXCR from the PCR reads. The profile shows fewer than 40,000 distinct CDR3 sequences, under 55% of them singletons. Sample collection occurred from a patient given preoperative chemotherapy. Source of these receptors: a human donor with esophageal squamous cell carcinoma. The donor label of this sample is uncertain. The conserved cysteine and the conserved F or W are not part of the CDR3 here.

>TRBV7-2
ASSSDRKETQF
>TRBV7-9
ASSPTYDAYNEQY
>TRBV11-3
ASSLVYEQF
>TRBV6-1
ASSDGPSTDTQY
>TRBV5-4
ASSWGGAHYNEQF
>TRBV24-1
ATSDRDYRSTDTQY
>TRBV25-1
ASSVSGTSGAVSGRAFYRNEQY
>TRBV7-2
ASSQKASGTGARTYEQF
>TRBV7-2
ASSFGGRDKDTQY
>TRBV7-2
ARSLGAVSTGTLY
>TRBV15
ATSRGPYRAHNEQF
>TRBV6-5
ASSSQREGSYNEQY
>TRBV24-1
ATSDSFDPGIQETQY
>TRBV6-2/TRBV6-3
ASTSNPTRETQY
>TRBV20-1
SAAGVGNEQF
>TRBV12-3/TRBV12-4
ASSLGQGPTQY